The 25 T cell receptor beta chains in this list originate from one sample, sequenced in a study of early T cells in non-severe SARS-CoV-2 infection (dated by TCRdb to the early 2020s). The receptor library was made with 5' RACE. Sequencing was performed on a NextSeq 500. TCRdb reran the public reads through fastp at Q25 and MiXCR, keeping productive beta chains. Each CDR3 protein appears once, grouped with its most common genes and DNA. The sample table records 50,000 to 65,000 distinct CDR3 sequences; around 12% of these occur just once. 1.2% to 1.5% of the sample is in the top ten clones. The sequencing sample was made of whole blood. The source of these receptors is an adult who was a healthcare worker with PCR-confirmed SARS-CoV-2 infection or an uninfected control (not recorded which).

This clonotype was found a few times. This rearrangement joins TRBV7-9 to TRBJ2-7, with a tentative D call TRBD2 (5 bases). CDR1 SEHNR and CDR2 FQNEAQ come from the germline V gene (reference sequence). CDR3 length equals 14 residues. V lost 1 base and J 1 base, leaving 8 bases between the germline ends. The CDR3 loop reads CASSLDRGSYEQYF. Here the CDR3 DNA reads TGTGCCAGCAGCTTAGATCGGGGTTCCTACGAGCAGTACTTC.

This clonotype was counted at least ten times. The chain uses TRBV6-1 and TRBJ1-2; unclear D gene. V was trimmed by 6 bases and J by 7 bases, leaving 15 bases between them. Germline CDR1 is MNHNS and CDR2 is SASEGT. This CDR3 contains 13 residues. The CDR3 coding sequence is TGTGCCAGCAGAGGAGCGGGCTTTAGTGGCTACACCTTC. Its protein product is CASRGAGFSGYTF.

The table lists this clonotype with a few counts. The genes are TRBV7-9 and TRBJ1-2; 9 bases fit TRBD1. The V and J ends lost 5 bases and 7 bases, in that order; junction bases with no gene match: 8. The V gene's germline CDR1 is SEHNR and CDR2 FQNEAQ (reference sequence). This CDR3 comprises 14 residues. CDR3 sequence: CASSPGTGWAGYTF. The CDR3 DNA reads TGTGCCAGCAGCCCTGGGACAGGGTGGGCTGGCTACACCTTC.

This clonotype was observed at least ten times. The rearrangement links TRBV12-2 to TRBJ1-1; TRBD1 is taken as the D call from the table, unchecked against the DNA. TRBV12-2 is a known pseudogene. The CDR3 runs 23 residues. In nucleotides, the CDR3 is TGTGCAAGTCGCTTATGGTTCTTGCGGAGGCAGGCAATAGTTTCGGGACTGAACACTGAAGCTTTCTTT. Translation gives CASRLWFLRRQAIVSGLNTEAFF.

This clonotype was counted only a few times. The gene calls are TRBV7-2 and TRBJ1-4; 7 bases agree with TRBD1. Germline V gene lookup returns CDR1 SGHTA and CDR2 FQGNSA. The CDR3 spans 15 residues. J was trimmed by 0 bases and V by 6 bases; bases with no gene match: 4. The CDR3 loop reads CASRQGTATNEKLFF. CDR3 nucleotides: TGTGCCAGCAGACAGGGGACTGCAACTAATGAAAAACTGTTTTTT.

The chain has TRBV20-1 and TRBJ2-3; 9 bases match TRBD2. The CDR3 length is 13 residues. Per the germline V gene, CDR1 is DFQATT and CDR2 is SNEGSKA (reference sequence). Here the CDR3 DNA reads TGCGGCCTTTGGGGCGGGGGGGCCGGTACGCAGTATTTT. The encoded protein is CGLWGGGAGTQYF.

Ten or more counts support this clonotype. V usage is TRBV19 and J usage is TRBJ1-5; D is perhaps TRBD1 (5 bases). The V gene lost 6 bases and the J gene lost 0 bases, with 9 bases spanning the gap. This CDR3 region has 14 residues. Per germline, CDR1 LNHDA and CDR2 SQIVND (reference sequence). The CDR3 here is CASRQEHSNQPQHF. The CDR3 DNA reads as TGTGCCAGTAGACAGGAGCATAGCAATCAGCCCCAGCATTTT. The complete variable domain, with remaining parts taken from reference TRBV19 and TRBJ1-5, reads DGGITQSPKYLFRKEGQNVTLSCEQNLNHDAMYWYRQDPGQGLRLIYYSQIVNDFQKGDIAEGYSVSREKKESFPLTVTSAQKNPTAFYLCASRQEHSNQPQHFGDGTRLSIL.

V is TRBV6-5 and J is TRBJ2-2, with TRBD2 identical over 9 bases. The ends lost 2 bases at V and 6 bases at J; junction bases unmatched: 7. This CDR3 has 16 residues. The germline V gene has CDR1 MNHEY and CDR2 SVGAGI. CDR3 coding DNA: TGTGCCAGCAGTTACCTCCTAGCGGGGCGCGCCGGGGAGCTGTTTTTT. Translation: CASSYLLAGRAGELFF.

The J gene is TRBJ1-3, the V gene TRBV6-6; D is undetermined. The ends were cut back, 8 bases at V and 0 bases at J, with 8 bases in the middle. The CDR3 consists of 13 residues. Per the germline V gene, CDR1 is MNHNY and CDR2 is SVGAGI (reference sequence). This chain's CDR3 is CASSPFSGNTIYF. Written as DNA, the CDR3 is TGTGCCAGCTCCCCTTTCTCTGGAAACACCATATATTTT.

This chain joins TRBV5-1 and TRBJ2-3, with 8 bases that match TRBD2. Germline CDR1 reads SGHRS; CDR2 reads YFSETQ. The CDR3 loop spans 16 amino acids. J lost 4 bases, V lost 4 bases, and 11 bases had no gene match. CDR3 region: CASSPVGSGASDTQYF. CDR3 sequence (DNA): TGCGCCAGCAGCCCCGTGGGTAGCGGGGCCTCAGATACGCAGTATTTT.

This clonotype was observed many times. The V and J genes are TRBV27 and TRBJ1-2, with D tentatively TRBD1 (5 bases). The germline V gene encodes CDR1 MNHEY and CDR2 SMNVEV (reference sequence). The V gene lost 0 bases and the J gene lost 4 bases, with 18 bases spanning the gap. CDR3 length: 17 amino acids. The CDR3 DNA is TGTGCCAGCAGTTTATCCGTCAATCAGGGTATTGGCTATGGCTACACCTTC. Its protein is CASSLSVNQGIGYGYTF.

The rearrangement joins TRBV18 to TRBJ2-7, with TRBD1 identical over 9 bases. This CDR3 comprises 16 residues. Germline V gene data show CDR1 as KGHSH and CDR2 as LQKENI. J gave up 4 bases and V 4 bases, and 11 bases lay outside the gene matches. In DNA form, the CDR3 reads TGTGCCAGCTCACGCGCTCCTGGGACAGGGATATACGAGCAGTACTTC. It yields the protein CASSRAPGTGIYEQYF.

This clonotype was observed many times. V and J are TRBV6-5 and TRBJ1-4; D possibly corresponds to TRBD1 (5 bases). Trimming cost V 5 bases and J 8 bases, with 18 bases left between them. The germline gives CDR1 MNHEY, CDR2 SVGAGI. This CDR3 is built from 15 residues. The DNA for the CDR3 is TGTGCCAGCAGTCAAAACCTCGACGGGGGGGAAAAACTGTTTTTT. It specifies CASSQNLDGGEKLFF.

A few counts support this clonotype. CDR3 amino acids: CSVTSSYEQYF. The DNA for the CDR3 is TGCAGCGTCACCTCCAGCTACGAGCAGTACTTC. J is TRBJ2-7 and V is TRBV29-1; D call uncertain. The CDR3 contains 11 residues. The germline gives CDR1 SQVTM, CDR2 ANQGSEA. The V and J ends lost 6 bases and 3 bases respectively, with 9 bases between them.

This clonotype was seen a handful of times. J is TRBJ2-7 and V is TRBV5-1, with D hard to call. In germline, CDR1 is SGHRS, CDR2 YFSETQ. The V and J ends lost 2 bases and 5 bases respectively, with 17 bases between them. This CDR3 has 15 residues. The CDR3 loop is CASSFSVRRLDEQYF. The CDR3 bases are TGCGCCAGCAGCTTTTCGGTCAGGCGGCTGGACGAGCAGTACTTC.

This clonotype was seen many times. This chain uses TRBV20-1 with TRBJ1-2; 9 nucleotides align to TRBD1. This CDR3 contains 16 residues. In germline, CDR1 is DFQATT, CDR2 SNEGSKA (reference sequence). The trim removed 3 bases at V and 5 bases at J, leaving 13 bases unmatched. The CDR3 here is CSASEYSGQGVYGYTF. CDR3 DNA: TGCAGTGCTAGCGAATATTCGGGACAGGGAGTTTATGGCTACACCTTC.

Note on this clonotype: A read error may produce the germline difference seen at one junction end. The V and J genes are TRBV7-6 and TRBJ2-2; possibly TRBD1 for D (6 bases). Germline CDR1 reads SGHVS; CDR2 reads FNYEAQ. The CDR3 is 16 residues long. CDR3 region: CTSSPSSNRARGELFF. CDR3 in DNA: TGTACCAGCAGCCCCTCTAGTAACAGGGCCCGAGGGGAGCTGTTTTTT. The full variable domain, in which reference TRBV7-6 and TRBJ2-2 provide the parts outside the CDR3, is GAGVSQSPRYKVTKRGQDVALRCDPISGHVSLYWYRQALGQGPEFLTYFNYEAQQDKSGLPNDRFSAERPEGSISTLTIQRTEQRDSAMYRCTSSPSSNRARGELFFGEGSRLTVL.

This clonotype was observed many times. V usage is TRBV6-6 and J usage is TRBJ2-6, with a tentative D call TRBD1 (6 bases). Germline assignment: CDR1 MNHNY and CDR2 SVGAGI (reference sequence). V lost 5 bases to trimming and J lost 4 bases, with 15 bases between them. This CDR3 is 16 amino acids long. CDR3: CASSSNRAPGANVLTF. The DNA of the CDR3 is TGTGCCAGCAGTAGTAACAGGGCCCCGGGGGCCAACGTCCTGACTTTC.

As DNA, the CDR3 is TGCAGTGCTCACGGGTCTGGCCTCGGAGCTTTCTTT. The encoded protein is CSAHGSGLGAFF. The V gene is TRBV20-1, the J gene TRBJ1-1; D uncertain. This CDR3 has 12 amino acids. Trimming removed 5 bases from V and 10 bases from J, with 17 bases in between. Germline CDR1 and CDR2: DFQATT and SNEGSKA (reference sequence).

The CDR3 nucleotides read TGTGCCAGCAGGGCCGAGACAGGGGGCTACGAGCAGTACTTC. Its protein is CASRAETGGYEQYF. V gene TRBV6-5 combines with J gene TRBJ2-7, with TRBD1 matching over 9 bases. The J segment lost 3 bases and the V segment lost 6 bases, leaving 6 bases of the junction unmatched. The CDR3 length is 14 residues. Germline CDR1 reads MNHEY; CDR2 reads SVGAGI.

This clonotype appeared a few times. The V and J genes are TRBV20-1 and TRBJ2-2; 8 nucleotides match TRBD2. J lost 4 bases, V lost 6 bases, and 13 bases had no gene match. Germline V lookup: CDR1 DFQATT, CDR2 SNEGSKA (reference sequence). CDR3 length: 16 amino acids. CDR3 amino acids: CSAESPTSEITGELFF. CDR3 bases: TGCAGTGCGGAAAGTCCGACTAGCGAAATCACCGGGGAGCTGTTTTTT.

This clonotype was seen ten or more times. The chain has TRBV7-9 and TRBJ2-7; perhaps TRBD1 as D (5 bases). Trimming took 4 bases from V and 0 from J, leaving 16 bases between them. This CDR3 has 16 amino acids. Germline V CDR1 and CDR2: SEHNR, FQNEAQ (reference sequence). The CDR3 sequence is CASSSSRDLSSYEQYF. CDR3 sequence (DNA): TGTGCCAGCAGCTCATCCAGGGATCTAAGCTCCTACGAGCAGTACTTC.

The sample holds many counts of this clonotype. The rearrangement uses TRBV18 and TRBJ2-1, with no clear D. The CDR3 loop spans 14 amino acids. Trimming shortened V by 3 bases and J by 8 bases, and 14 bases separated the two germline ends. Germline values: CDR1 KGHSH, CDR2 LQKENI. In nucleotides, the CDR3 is TGTGCCAGCTCACCTTTCCTACCACCCGATGAGCAGTTCTTC. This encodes CASSPFLPPDEQFF.

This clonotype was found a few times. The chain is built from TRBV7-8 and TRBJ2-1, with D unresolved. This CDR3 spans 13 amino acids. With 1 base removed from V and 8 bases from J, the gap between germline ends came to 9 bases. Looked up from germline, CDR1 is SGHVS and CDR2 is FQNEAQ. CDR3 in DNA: TGTGCCAGCAGCTTAGGGTCCCAGGATGAGCAGTTCTTC. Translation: CASSLGSQDEQFF.

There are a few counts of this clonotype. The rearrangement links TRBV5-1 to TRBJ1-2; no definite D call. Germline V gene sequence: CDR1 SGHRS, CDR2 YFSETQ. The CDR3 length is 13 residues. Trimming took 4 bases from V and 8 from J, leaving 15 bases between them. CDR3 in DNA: TGCGCCAGCAGCCCTTCGGGCCGCGAGGGCTACACCTTC. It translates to CASSPSGREGYTF.